The 6 T cell receptor beta chains below all came from one sample that was sequenced in a study of blood T cell repertoires in COVID-19. The table came from immunoSEQ multiplex PCR; TCRdb's copy has only in-frame clones and leaves some out. The sample lists under 400,000 clones, 70% to 90% occurring once. The sequencing input was peripheral blood. These receptors all come from a young woman with COVID-19, enrolled during active disease.

The chain carries TRBV12-3 or TRBV12-4 and TRBJ1-6; D is undetermined. V gave up 6 bases and J gave up 4 bases, with 7 bases separating them. There are 13 residues in the CDR3. The CDR3 DNA is TGTGCCAGCAGCCCCGGGTATAATTCACCCCTCCACTTT. This sequence encodes CASSPGYNSPLHF.

The chain uses TRBV28 and TRBJ1-2; no firm D call. This CDR3 is 12 amino acids long. The V and J ends lost 5 bases and 4 bases respectively, with 8 bases between them. Germline CDR1 is MDHEN and CDR2 is SYDVKM. CDR3 sequence reads: CASSEGFYGYTF. CDR3 nucleotide sequence: TGTGCCAGCAGTGAGGGCTTCTATGGCTACACCTTC.

V usage is TRBV6-2 or TRBV6-3 and J usage is TRBJ1-1; TRBD1 is a possible D gene (5 bases). Between the trimmed V and J ends, which lost 1 base and 1 base, there was a span of 10 bases. Germline-derived CDR1 and CDR2 are MNHEY and SVGEGT. CDR3 length equals 15 residues. DNA for the CDR3: TGTGCCAGCAGTTACTTCGGACACAGGAACACTGAAGCTTTCTTT. This translates into CASSYFGHRNTEAFF.

The chain has TRBV5-4 and TRBJ1-4; D unresolved. The germline V gene encodes CDR1 SGHNT and CDR2 YYREEE (reference sequence). V lost 0 bases, J lost 0 bases, and 9 bases lay in between. The CDR3 spans 16 residues. DNA of the CDR3: TGTGCCAGCAGCTTGGCCATGGGCCCAACTAATGAAAAACTGTTTTTT. Protein: CASSLAMGPTNEKLFF.

The V and J genes are TRBV19 and TRBJ2-7, with D uncertain. There are 13 residues in the CDR3. The germline CDR1 and CDR2 sequences are LNHDA and SQIVND (reference sequence). V was cut by 3 bases and J by 4 bases, with 10 bases left in between. CDR3 coding DNA: TGTGCCAGTAGTATCGGCTTCGGGTACGAGCAGTACGTC. It specifies CASSIGFGYEQYV.

The chain has TRBV6-1 and TRBJ2-3; 8 bases are a match to TRBD2. This CDR3 has 14 residues. After removal of 2 bases from V and 6 bases from J, the junction contained 4 bases not matched to a gene. The germline gives CDR1 MNHNS, CDR2 SASEGT. The CDR3 region is CASSEREGWDTQYF. The CDR3 DNA sequence: TGTGCCAGCAGTGAACGGGAGGGATGGGATACGCAGTATTTT.